The 5 T cell receptor beta chains listed next were all sequenced from one sample in a study of early T cells in non-severe SARS-CoV-2 infection. TCRdb reprocessed the 5' RACE reads via MiXCR and lists one record per CDR3 protein. The top ten hold 5.8% of the sample, which has 50,000 to 60,000 distinct CDR3 sequences, 6.6% seen once. Sequencing was performed on whole blood, taken at baseline. Source of these receptors: an adult who was a healthcare worker with PCR-confirmed SARS-CoV-2 infection or an uninfected control (not recorded which).

This clonotype occurred many times. This chain joins TRBV20-1 and TRBJ2-1, with D unclear. Germline values: CDR1 DFQATT, CDR2 SNEGSKA (reference sequence). This CDR3 region has 11 residues. Trimming took 1 base from V and 5 from J, leaving 3 bases between them. The CDR3 here is CSARAHNEQFF. Here the CDR3 DNA reads TGCAGTGCTAGAGCGCACAATGAGCAGTTCTTC.

The chain links TRBV5-1 to TRBJ2-6, with 12 bases lining up with TRBD1. The germline gives CDR1 SGHRS, CDR2 YFSETQ. V was pared by 4 bases and J by 0 bases, with 11 bases of the junction left unmatched. The CDR3 has 20 amino acids. The CDR3 sequence: CASSDRDRGLSVSGANVLTF. For the CDR3, the DNA is TGCGCCAGCAGCGACCGGGACAGGGGGCTTTCCGTCTCTGGGGCCAACGTCCTGACTTTC.

The V and J genes are TRBV20-1 and TRBJ2-4, with 8 bases lining up with TRBD2. CDR1 is DFQATT, CDR2 SNEGSKA, per germline (reference sequence). V shed 0 bases and J 6 bases; nucleotides not matched to a gene: 7. This CDR3 region has 15 residues. Here the CDR3 DNA reads TGCAGTGCTAGAGATGGGACTAGTCAGGGAAACATTCAGTACTTC. Translation: CSARDGTSQGNIQYF.

In this sample, this clonotype turned up many times. The chain is built from TRBV18 and TRBJ1-4, with TRBD1 identical over 7 bases. The CDR3 consists of 13 residues. Germline lookup yields CDR1 KGHSH and CDR2 LQKENI. V lost 4 bases, J lost 5 bases, and 1 base stayed unmatched. The CDR3 sequence is CASSRQGNEKLFF. The CDR3 nucleotides are TGTGCCAGCTCACGACAGGGCAATGAAAAACTGTTTTTT.

This sequence joins TRBV6-1 and TRBJ1-2; D unclear. Germline V gene data show CDR1 as MNHNS and CDR2 as SASEGT. The V end lost 6 bases, the J end lost 0 bases, and 17 bases lay between the germline ends. CDR3 length: 16 residues. CDR3 DNA: TGTGCCAGCAGCGTACAGCTACAGACTTCTAACTATGGCTACACCTTC. This codes for CASSVQLQTSNYGYTF.